A selection of T cell receptor beta chains follows, all from one sample in a study of T cell repertoires in ileal Crohn's disease. Libraries were prepared by immunoSEQ multiplex PCR; TCRdb keeps only in-frame clonotypes and omits some of them. The table shows 2,000 to 2,500 clones, with approximately 81% occurring only once. The sequenced material came from ileal tissue. The receptors stem from an adult with Crohn's disease. Each CDR3 is given without its conserved first and last residue. The size entry is marked missing in some rows and otherwise reads once, few, many or a size class.

v_call: TRBV19; clone_size: -; j_call: TRBJ1-5; cdr3_aa: ASRSQGGGNQPQH
v_call: TRBV4-2; clone_size: once; j_call: TRBJ2-1; cdr3_aa: ASSQDEASGSNEQF
v_call: TRBV29-1; clone_size: -; j_call: TRBJ2-2; cdr3_aa: SVADRGVDTGELF
v_call: TRBV30; clone_size: -; j_call: TRBJ2-3; cdr3_aa: AWTSGVRDTQY
v_call: TRBV6-1; clone_size: once; j_call: TRBJ1-1; cdr3_aa: ASSHQSWTEAF
v_call: TRBV5-4; clone_size: -; j_call: TRBJ2-5; cdr3_aa: ASSLIGTGQETQY
v_call: TRBV5-4; clone_size: -; j_call: TRBJ2-5; cdr3_aa: ASSLELAGWETQY
v_call: TRBV9; clone_size: -; j_call: TRBJ2-3; cdr3_aa: ASSPVGTGSTDTQY
v_call: TRBV18; clone_size: -; j_call: TRBJ2-1; cdr3_aa: ASSPRLSSYNEQF
v_call: TRBV4-2; clone_size: -; j_call: TRBJ1-2; cdr3_aa: ASSLNYGYT
v_call: TRBV7-9; clone_size: -; j_call: TRBJ1-5; cdr3_aa: ASSFTGENQPQH
v_call: TRBV2; clone_size: -; j_call: TRBJ1-2; cdr3_aa: ASSDLHSQYGYT
v_call: TRBV2; clone_size: -; j_call: TRBJ2-5; cdr3_aa: ASGRQDLETQY
v_call: TRBV19; clone_size: -; j_call: -; cdr3_aa: ASSSLGTGTLSYEQY
v_call: TRBV5-4; clone_size: -; j_call: TRBJ2-3; cdr3_aa: ATWEASGSTDTQY
v_call: TRBV6-1; clone_size: -; j_call: TRBJ1-5; cdr3_aa: ASSVLISQPQH
v_call: TRBV9; clone_size: -; j_call: TRBJ1-1; cdr3_aa: ASRGSGNTEAF
v_call: TRBV5-1; clone_size: once; j_call: TRBJ1-3; cdr3_aa: ASSFAGQGPGNTIY
v_call: TRBV7-2; clone_size: -; j_call: TRBJ2-3; cdr3_aa: ASSLAGGRTDTQY
v_call: TRBV5-1; clone_size: -; j_call: TRBJ2-3; cdr3_aa: ASSALGSRTDTQY
v_call: TRBV25-1; clone_size: -; j_call: TRBJ2-3; cdr3_aa: ATTPLRREGLSDTQY
v_call: TRBV29-1; clone_size: -; j_call: TRBJ1-1; cdr3_aa: SVETSGGAGTEAF
v_call: TRBV7-9; clone_size: -; j_call: TRBJ2-1; cdr3_aa: ASSSPQGASYNEQF
v_call: TRBV6-1; clone_size: -; j_call: TRBJ2-7; cdr3_aa: ASSLSGRPSEQY
v_call: TRBV12-5; clone_size: few; j_call: TRBJ2-7; cdr3_aa: ASALTSGGSYEQY
v_call: TRBV30; clone_size: -; j_call: TRBJ2-1; cdr3_aa: AWSPPGGPAF
v_call: TRBV27; clone_size: -; j_call: TRBJ2-2; cdr3_aa: ASSVLAGAGTGELF
v_call: TRBV18; clone_size: -; j_call: TRBJ1-1; cdr3_aa: ASSETLMNTEAF
v_call: TRBV6-1; clone_size: -; j_call: TRBJ1-2; cdr3_aa: ASSEETGSVFLISYGYT
v_call: TRBV11-3; clone_size: -; j_call: TRBJ2-5; cdr3_aa: ASSLIQFETQY
v_call: TRBV7-9; clone_size: -; j_call: TRBJ2-1; cdr3_aa: ASSLGDREQF
v_call: TRBV5-4; clone_size: -; j_call: TRBJ2-5; cdr3_aa: ASSTRTSGGAETQY
v_call: TRBV7-8; clone_size: -; j_call: TRBJ1-1; cdr3_aa: ASSLANRIGGAKTEAF
v_call: TRBV14; clone_size: -; j_call: TRBJ1-2; cdr3_aa: ASSQDLGSHGYT
v_call: TRBV2; clone_size: -; j_call: TRBJ2-7; cdr3_aa: ASAWDYTYEQY
v_call: TRBV21-1; clone_size: few; j_call: TRBJ2-1; cdr3_aa: ASSKLYNRGQGVNEQF
v_call: TRBV7-9; clone_size: -; j_call: TRBJ1-1; cdr3_aa: ASSLAGDTEAF
v_call: TRBV2; clone_size: -; j_call: TRBJ1-6; cdr3_aa: ASSQQVGAYNSPLH
v_call: TRBV29-1; clone_size: -; j_call: TRBJ1-2; cdr3_aa: SVDAQLAVHGYT
v_call: TRBV21-1; clone_size: -; j_call: TRBJ1-1; cdr3_aa: ASSKGTGGTEAF
v_call: TRBV6-5; clone_size: -; j_call: TRBJ2-1; cdr3_aa: ASSYSPSGRGNEQF
v_call: TRBV11-2; clone_size: few; j_call: TRBJ1-6; cdr3_aa: ASSFGGYNSPLH
v_call: TRBV7-9; clone_size: -; j_call: TRBJ2-1; cdr3_aa: AGRDRSYNEQF
v_call: TRBV7-9; clone_size: few; j_call: TRBJ1-2; cdr3_aa: ASSLAGGRGYT
v_call: TRBV5-1; clone_size: -; j_call: TRBJ2-7; cdr3_aa: ASSLRVLESEQY
v_call: TRBV7-9; clone_size: -; j_call: TRBJ2-7; cdr3_aa: ASSLAGGVEQY
v_call: TRBV30; clone_size: -; j_call: TRBJ1-3; cdr3_aa: AWMRGSGNTIY
v_call: TRBV27; clone_size: -; j_call: TRBJ2-1; cdr3_aa: ASSTLAGGYNEQF
v_call: TRBV2; clone_size: -; j_call: TRBJ2-3; cdr3_aa: ASRDGSGTDTQY
v_call: TRBV19; clone_size: -; j_call: TRBJ2-7; cdr3_aa: ASSYSGGSYEQY